This T cell receptor beta chain came from a study of blood T cell repertoires in COVID-19. On the study more broadly: Sources were T cells, B-cell-depleted T cells, or PBMCs; the material itself was cDNA or gDNA.

Between the trimmed V and J ends, which lost 0 bases and 4 bases, there was a span of 10 bases. Germline-derived CDR1 and CDR2 are PRHDT and FYEKMQ (reference sequence). The CDR3 runs 15 residues. Per the study methods: Amplified reference gene primers provided the basis for estimating nucleated cell counts. TCRdb's copy holds only in-frame clones and misses some; the assay was immunoSEQ multiplex PCR. V, J and clone size are taken as reported in that table, and D and trimming were inferred from the DNA itself. The top ten clones hold approximately 7% of a sample with 350,000 to 400,000 clones, almost 90% of them seen once.

V usage is TRBV13 and J usage is TRBJ2-1; weak D call: TRBD2 (5 bases). This receptor was identified in a man between 18 and 35 years old with active or convalescent COVID-19. Source material: peripheral blood. This CDR3 reads CASSLGSGAYNEQFF. In nucleotides, the CDR3 is TGTGCCAGCAGCTTAGGGAGCGGCGCATACAATGAGCAGTTCTTC.